This T cell receptor (beta chain) originates from a study of blood T cells in healthy people across ages. This clonotype was counted only a few times. What it binds is not known. Study observations and caveats: Both naive CD4+ cell counts and diversity were greater in long-lived donors than in aged donors. Because donor CMV status was unknown, expanded clonotype changes were possibly confounded.

Sample-barcoded 5' priming and a J-beta primer mix drove a second PCR of about 7 to 11 cycles. TCRdb analysed the 5' RACE reads with MiXCR anew, one entry per CDR3 protein. The sample consists of roughly 1.6 million distinct CDR3 sequences, about 31% of them appearing once. The CDR3 consists of 14 residues. Germline CDR1 is SEHNR and CDR2 is FQNEAQ (reference sequence). Trimming cost V 1 base and J 2 bases, with 9 bases left between them. This sequence was found in a woman in her twenties or thirties in good health. Sequencing was carried out using blood. The chain recombines TRBV7-9 with TRBJ2-7, with D unclear. CDR3 sequence: CASSLDAHTYEQYF. The CDR3 region has the DNA TGTGCCAGCAGCTTAGACGCGCACACCTACGAGCAGTACTTC.